These 5 T cell receptor beta chains were sequenced from one sample in a study of T-cell memory formation after mild COVID-19. TCRdb redid the calling of the 5' RACE reads with MiXCR, one entry per CDR3 protein. The top ten hold 39% of the sample, which has roughly 99,000 distinct CDR3 sequences, approximately 14% seen once. The sequenced sample consisted of PBMCs or a T cell subset sorted from them (not recorded which). The receptors were sampled from a man younger than 35 who had mild COVID-19 (a few samples of this study predate the infection). Cell type and time point are not known.

This chain uses TRBV9 with TRBJ2-7, with D tentatively TRBD1 (6 bases). Between the trimmed V and J ends, which lost 0 bases and 0 bases, there was a span of 10 bases. This CDR3 is 15 amino acids long. The germline V gene has CDR1 SGDLS and CDR2 YYNGEE. The CDR3 reads CASSVGQETSYEQYF. For the CDR3, the DNA is TGTGCCAGCAGCGTAGGACAGGAAACCTCCTACGAGCAGTACTTC.

This clonotype was counted between two and nine times. The CDR3 sequence: CASSHGGANVLTF. The CDR3 bases are TGCGCCAGCAGCCACGGTGGGGCCAACGTCCTGACTTTC. The chain recombines TRBV4-1 with TRBJ2-6; unclear D gene. Deletions cut 3 bases from V and 3 bases from J, with 3 bases between. The CDR3 covers 13 residues. Germline loops: CDR1 MGHRA, CDR2 YSYEKL.

This clonotype was counted a few times. The gene calls are TRBV4-2 and TRBJ2-1; TRBD2 matches at 8 bases. The V and J ends lost 4 bases and 8 bases, in that order; junction bases with no gene match: 16. CDR3 length: 17 residues. From germline, CDR1 is LGHNA and CDR2 YNFKEQ. The CDR3 protein is CASSPRGVIAGLDEQFF. For the CDR3, the DNA is TGTGCCAGCAGCCCCCGAGGGGTAATAGCGGGATTGGATGAGCAGTTCTTC.

The chain recombines TRBV10-2 with TRBJ2-1; TRBD2 matches at 13 bases. The CDR3 covers 15 residues. V lost 5 bases, J lost 8 bases, and 6 bases stayed unmatched. Germline loops: CDR1 WSHSY, CDR2 SAAADI. The CDR3, as DNA: TGCGCCAGCAGTCAGGGACTAGCGGGGTTGGATGAGCAGTTCTTC. It encodes CASSQGLAGLDEQFF.

This clonotype occurred many times. V and J are TRBV10-3 and TRBJ2-7; D is undetermined. Trimming shortened V by 0 bases and J by 0 bases, and 9 bases separated the two germline ends. CDR1 is ENHRY and CDR2 is SYGVKD in the germline V gene. The CDR3 totals 15 residues. The CDR3 protein is CAISESSLYSYEQYV. CDR3 nucleotides: TGTGCCATCAGTGAGTCCAGCCTCTACTCCTACGAGCAGTACGTC.